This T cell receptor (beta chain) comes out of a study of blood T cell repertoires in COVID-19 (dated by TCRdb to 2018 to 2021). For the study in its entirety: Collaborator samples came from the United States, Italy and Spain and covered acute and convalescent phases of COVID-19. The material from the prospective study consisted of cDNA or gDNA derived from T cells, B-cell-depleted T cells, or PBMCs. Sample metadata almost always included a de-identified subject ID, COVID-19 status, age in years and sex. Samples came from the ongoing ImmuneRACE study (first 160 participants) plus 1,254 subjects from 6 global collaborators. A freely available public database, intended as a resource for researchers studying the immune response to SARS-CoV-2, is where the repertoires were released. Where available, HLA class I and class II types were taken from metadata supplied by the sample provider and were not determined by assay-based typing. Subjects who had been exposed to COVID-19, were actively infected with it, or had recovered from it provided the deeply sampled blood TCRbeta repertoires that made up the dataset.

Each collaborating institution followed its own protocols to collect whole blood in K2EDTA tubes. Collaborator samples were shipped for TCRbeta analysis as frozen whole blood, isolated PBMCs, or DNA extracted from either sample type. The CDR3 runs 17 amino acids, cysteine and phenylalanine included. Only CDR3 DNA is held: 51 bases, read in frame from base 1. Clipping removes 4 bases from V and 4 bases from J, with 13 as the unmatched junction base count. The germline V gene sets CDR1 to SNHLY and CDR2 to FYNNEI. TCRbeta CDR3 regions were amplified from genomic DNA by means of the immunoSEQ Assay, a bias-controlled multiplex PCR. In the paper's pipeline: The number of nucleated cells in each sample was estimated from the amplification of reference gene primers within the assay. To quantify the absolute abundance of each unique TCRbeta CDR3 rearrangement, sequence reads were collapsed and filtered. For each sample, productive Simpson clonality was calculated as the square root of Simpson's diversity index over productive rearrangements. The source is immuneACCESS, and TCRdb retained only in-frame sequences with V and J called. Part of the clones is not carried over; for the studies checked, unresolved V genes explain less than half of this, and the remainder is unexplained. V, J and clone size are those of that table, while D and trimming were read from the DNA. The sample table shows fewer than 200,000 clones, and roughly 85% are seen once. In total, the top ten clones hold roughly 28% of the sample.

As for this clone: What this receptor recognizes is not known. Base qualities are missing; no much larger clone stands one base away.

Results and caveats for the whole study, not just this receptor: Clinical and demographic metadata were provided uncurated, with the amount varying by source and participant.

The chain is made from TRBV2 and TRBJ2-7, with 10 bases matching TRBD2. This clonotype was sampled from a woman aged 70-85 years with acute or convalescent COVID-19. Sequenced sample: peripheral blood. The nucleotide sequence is TGTGCCAGCAGTGGAGGGGGGACTAGCGAAACGAGATACGAGCAGTACTTC. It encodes CASSGGGTSETRYEQYF.